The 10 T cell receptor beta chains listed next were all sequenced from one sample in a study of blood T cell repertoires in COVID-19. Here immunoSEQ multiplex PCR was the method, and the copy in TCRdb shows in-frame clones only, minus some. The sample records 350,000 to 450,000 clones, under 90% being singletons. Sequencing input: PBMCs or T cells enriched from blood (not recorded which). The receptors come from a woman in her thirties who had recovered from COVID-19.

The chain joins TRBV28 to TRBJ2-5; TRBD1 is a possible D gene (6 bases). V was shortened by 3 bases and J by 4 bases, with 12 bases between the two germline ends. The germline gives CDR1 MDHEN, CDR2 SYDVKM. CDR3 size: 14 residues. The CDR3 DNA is TGTGCCAGCAGTTTGGCGGGCAGGGGAGAGACCCAGTACTTC. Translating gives CASSLAGRGETQYF.

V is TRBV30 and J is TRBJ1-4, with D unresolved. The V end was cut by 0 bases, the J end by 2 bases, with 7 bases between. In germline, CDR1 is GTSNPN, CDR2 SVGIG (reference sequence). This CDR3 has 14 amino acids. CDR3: CAWSVRSTNEKLFF. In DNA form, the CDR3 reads TGTGCCTGGAGTGTCCGGAGTACTAATGAAAAACTGTTTTTT.

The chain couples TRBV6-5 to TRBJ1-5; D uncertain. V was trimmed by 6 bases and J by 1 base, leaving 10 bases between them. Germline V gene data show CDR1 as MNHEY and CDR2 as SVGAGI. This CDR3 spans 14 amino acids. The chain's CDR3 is CASSLSRSNQPQHF. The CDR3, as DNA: TGTGCCAGCAGCCTCTCGAGGAGCAATCAGCCCCAGCATTTT.

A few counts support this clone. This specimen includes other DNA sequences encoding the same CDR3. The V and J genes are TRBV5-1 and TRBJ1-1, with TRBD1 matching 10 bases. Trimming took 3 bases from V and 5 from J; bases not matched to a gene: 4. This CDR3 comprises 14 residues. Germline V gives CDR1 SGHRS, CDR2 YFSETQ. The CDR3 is CASSSDRGQTEAFF. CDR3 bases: TGCGCCAGCAGCTCTGACAGGGGGCAGACTGAAGCTTTCTTT.

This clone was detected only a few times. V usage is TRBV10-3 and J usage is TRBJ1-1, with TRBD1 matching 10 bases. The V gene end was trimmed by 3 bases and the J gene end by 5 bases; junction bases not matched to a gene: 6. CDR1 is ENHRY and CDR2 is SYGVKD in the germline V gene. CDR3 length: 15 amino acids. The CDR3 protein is CAISETDRGRTEAFF. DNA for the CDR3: TGTGCCATCAGTGAAACGGACAGGGGGAGGACTGAAGCTTTCTTT.

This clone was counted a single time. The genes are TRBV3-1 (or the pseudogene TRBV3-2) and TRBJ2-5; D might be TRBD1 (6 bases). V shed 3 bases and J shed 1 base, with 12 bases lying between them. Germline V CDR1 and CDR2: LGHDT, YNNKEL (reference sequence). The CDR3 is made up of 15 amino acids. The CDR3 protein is CASSHRTEAQETQYF. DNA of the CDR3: TGTGCCAGCAGCCATAGGACAGAGGCCCAAGAGACCCAGTACTTC.

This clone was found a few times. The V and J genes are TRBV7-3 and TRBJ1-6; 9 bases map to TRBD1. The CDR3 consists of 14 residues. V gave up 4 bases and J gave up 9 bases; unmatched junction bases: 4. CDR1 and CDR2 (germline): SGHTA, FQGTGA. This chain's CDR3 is CASSSGQGRSPLHF. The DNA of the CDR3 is TGTGCCAGCAGCTCGGGACAGGGTCGTTCACCCCTCCACTTT.

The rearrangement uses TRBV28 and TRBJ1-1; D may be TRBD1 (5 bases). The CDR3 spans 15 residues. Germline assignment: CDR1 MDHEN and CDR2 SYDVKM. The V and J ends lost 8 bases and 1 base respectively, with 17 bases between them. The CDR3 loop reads CASPSPQGGNTEAFF. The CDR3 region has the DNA TGTGCCAGCCCCTCTCCCCAGGGTGGGAACACTGAAGCTTTCTTT.

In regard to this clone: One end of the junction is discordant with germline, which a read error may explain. Here the CDR3 reads CASSLPWQGAFPSDEQYF. The CDR3 DNA is TGTGCCAGCAGTCTCCCCTGGCAGGGGGCATTTCCCTCCGACGAGCAGTACTTC. This chain connects TRBV28 to TRBJ2-7; 8 positions match TRBD1. CDR1 MDHEN and CDR2 SYDVKM come from the germline V gene. The CDR3 extends over 18 amino acids.

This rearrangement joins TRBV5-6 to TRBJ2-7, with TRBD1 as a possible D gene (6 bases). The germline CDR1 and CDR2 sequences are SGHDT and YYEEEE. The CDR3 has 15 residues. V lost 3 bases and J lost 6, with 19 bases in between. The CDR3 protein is CASSSPDRDKSEQYF. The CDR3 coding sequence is TGTGCCAGCAGCTCCCCGGACCGGGACAAGTCCGAGCAGTACTTC.